The sequence of this TCR beta chain was determined in a study of cytomegalovirus exposure and HLA in healthy donors. Study context: A preliminary data release comprised 80 million to 95 million unique TCRs obtained from HLA-typed donors. Broader study findings: Investigators reported some 150 TCR beta chains as tied to cytomegalovirus. Previous analysis showed most TCR beta V segments were productive about 87% or about 30% of the time. Most TCRs appeared rarely, but some public TCRs recurred in many donors.

The study ran its PCR with 60 Vbeta and 13 Jbeta primers. Sequencing used immunoSEQ multiplex PCR; TCRdb keeps in-frame clones, though not all of them. Altogether 100,000 to 150,000 clones are present, about 10% being singletons, with the ten largest covering roughly 4.6%. V lost 5 bases, J lost 5 bases, and 8 bases stayed unmatched. The CDR3 loop spans 14 amino acids. CDR1 SGHVS and CDR2 FNYEAQ come from the germline V gene. Concerning this clone: Its antigen is unidentified.

V usage is TRBV7-6 and J usage is TRBJ1-2; the match to TRBD1 covers 7 bases. Material for sequencing was PBMCs. This TCR derives from a woman aged 18-35 years in good health and CMV-seropositive. The CDR3 protein is CASSPKGQLYGYTF. The CDR3 DNA sequence: TGTGCCAGCAGCCCTAAGGGACAGCTTTATGGCTACACCTTC.